Listed below are T cell receptor beta chains from one sample, sequenced in a study of T-cell reconstitution after alpha-beta-depleted transplantation in children. One entry per CDR3 protein, called by TCRdb with MiXCR from the PCR reads. The table has hundreds of thousands of distinct CDR3 sequences, about 12% seen once. This material consisted of PBMCs from the stem cell graft donor, taken from the stem cell graft. The receptors stem from a human donor who donated a stem cell graft to a child with acute lymphoblastic leukemia. Both conserved end residues are part of each CDR3. D genes are given only for firm matches. The listing skips clone size in some rows; elsewhere it reads once, few, many or a size class.

clone_size	v_call	j_call	d_call	cdr3_nt	cdr3_aa
many	TRBV20-1	TRBJ2-1	.	TGCAGTGCACAGACTCCTAGCTCCTACAATGAGCAGTTCTTC	CSAQTPSSYNEQFF
.	TRBV3-1	TRBJ2-1	TRBD2	TGTGCCAGCACCTCGCACGGGAGGGCCGGAAGCTCCTACAATGAGCAGTTCTTC	CASTSHGRAGSSYNEQFF
many	TRBV7-3	TRBJ2-3	TRBD2	TGTGCCAGCAGCTTACCTCTAGCGGGAGGTATCCATACGCAGTATTTT	CASSLPLAGGIHTQYF
.	TRBV4-1	TRBJ1-2	.	TGCGCCAGCAGCCAAGCTGGGATGGATGGCTACACCTTC	CASSQAGMDGYTF
many	TRBV7-2	TRBJ2-3	.	TGTGCCAGCAGCCCGCGGGGTCCTAGCGCAGGAGATACGCAGTATTTT	CASSPRGPSAGDTQYF
.	TRBV10-3	TRBJ2-1	TRBD2	TGTGCCATCCGAGGGACTAGCGGGAGCATCGACAATGAGCAGTTCTTC	CAIRGTSGSIDNEQFF
many	TRBV20-1	TRBJ2-6	.	TGCAGTGCTAGGGCACAGGGTTCTGGGGCCAACGTCCTGACTTTC	CSARAQGSGANVLTF
.	TRBV5-4	TRBJ2-1	TRBD1	TGTGCCAGCAGCACGGGACAGGGGGTCTACAATGAGCAGTTCTTC	CASSTGQGVYNEQFF
many	TRBV6-1	TRBJ2-5	TRBD2	TGTGCCAGCAGCACCGGGACTAGCCAAGAGACCCAGTACTTC	CASSTGTSQETQYF
many	TRBV2	TRBJ2-4	.	TGTGCCAGCAGTGAAGACTTTTCTATTCAGTACTTC	CASSEDFSIQYF
many	TRBV6-2/TRBV6-3	TRBJ2-7	.	TGTGCCAGCAGTTACTCGGGACGGAGCTACGAGCAGTACTTC	CASSYSGRSYEQYF
many	TRBV5-1	TRBJ1-1	.	TGCGCCAGCAGTGACGGGATGAACACTGAAGCTTTCTTT	CASSDGMNTEAFF
many	TRBV20-1	TRBJ2-6	.	TGCAGTGCGGACGAGGGGGCTGGGGCCAACGTCCTGACTTTC	CSADEGAGANVLTF
many	TRBV5-5	TRBJ1-1	.	TGTGCCAGCAGAAGCCAGGGAGTGAACACTGAAGCTTTCTTT	CASRSQGVNTEAFF
many	TRBV20-1	TRBJ2-3	.	TGCAGTGCTGGCCCGACTAGGGGCCCCACAGATACGCAGTATTTT	CSAGPTRGPTDTQYF
many	TRBV15	TRBJ1-5	.	TGTGCCACCAGCAGCGACCCCCACGGCAATCAGCCCCAGCATTTT	CATSSDPHGNQPQHF
.	TRBV15	TRBJ2-2	.	TGTGCCACCAGCAGGGGACAAATGAACACCGGGGAGCTGTTGTTT	CATSRGQMNTGELLF
many	TRBV5-5	TRBJ2-1	TRBD2	TGTGCCAGCAGCTTGGTTGCGGGGGGGCCCTACAATGAGCAGTTCTTC	CASSLVAGGPYNEQFF
many	TRBV5-1	TRBJ2-5	TRBD2	TGCGCCAGCAGAAGCGGGAGGACGAGCGAGACCCAGTACTTC	CASRSGRTSETQYF
many	TRBV28	TRBJ1-4	.	TGTGCCAGCAGTTTATTGCCTAAGCCAAGCGAAAAACTGTTTTTT	CASSLLPKPSEKLFF
many	TRBV29-1	TRBJ2-5	.	TGCAGCGGAACAACCACACAGGGAGAGACCCAGTACTTC	CSGTTTQGETQYF
.	TRBV7-9	TRBJ2-6	.	TGTGCCAGCAGCTCAAACAGGGTCTCTGGGGCCAACGTCCTGACTTTC	CASSSNRVSGANVLTF
.	TRBV4-1	TRBJ2-1	.	TGCGCCAGCAGCCATAAGGACGAGGCCAATGAGCAGTTCTTC	CASSHKDEANEQFF
many	TRBV7-2	TRBJ2-6	.	TGTGCATCTCGGGTGGACTTTGGGGCCAACGTCCTGACTTTC	CASRVDFGANVLTF
many	TRBV4-2	TRBJ2-5	.	TGTGCCAGCAGCCAAGACAGCCAAGAGACCCAGTACTTC	CASSQDSQETQYF
many	TRBV7-9	TRBJ1-2	.	TGTGCCAGCAGCTCCATGGCGGGAGCAGGCTATGGCTACACCTTC	CASSSMAGAGYGYTF
many	TRBV29-1	TRBJ2-7	.	TGCAGCGTTGAAGCAAGTGGGGGTGCCGACGAGCAGTACTTC	CSVEASGGADEQYF
many	TRBV20-1	TRBJ2-2	.	TGCAGTGCTAGAGACGGGCGGGAATGGTACGGAGACACCGGGGAGCTGTTTTTT	CSARDGREWYGDTGELFF
.	TRBV20-1	TRBJ2-3	TRBD2	TGCAGTGCTTCGGGGGAGGGACCTAGCACAGATACGCAGTATTTT	CSASGEGPSTDTQYF
many	TRBV4-1	TRBJ1-1	.	TGCGCCAGCAGCCAAGCTGTATCTTCTGGGGCTTTCTTT	CASSQAVSSGAFF
many	TRBV24-1	TRBJ2-3	.	TGTGCCACCAGTGACCTGGGACCCGAACACCATACGCAGTATTTT	CATSDLGPEHHTQYF
many	TRBV13	TRBJ2-3	TRBD1	TGTGCCAGCAGCTGGGCGGACAGGGGGGATACGCAGTATTTT	CASSWADRGDTQYF
many	TRBV28	TRBJ2-7	TRBD1	TGTGCCAGCAGTCTCTTCGTTGACAGGGGGCTCTACGAGCAGTACTTC	CASSLFVDRGLYEQYF
many	TRBV10-2	TRBJ2-1	.	TGCGCCAGCTCCTCTGCGGTGGGCTACGGGCAGTTCTTC	CASSSAVGYGQFF
many	TRBV5-1	TRBJ1-1	.	TGCGCCAGCAGTCCCAGGGGAGTGAACACTGAAGCTTTCTTT	CASSPRGVNTEAFF
few	TRBV5-1	TRBJ2-5	.	TGCGCCAGCAGCCAACTATTAGGGCAAGAGACCCAGTACTTC	CASSQLLGQETQYF
many	TRBV5-1	TRBJ2-7	.	TGCGCCAGCAGCTTGTGGTACGAACAGGCCTACGAGCAGTACTTC	CASSLWYEQAYEQYF
many	TRBV10-3	TRBJ1-3	.	TGTGCCATCAGTCCCGCCGGGGCTGGAAACACCATATATTTT	CAISPAGAGNTIYF
few	TRBV7-2	TRBJ1-1	.	TGTGCCAGCAGCTTAGCAACGGTTACGAACACTGAAGCTTTCTTT	CASSLATVTNTEAFF
many	TRBV2	TRBJ2-1	TRBD2	TGTGCCAGCAGTGAAGGGACTAGCGGATCCGTCGGGAATGAGCAGTTCTTC	CASSEGTSGSVGNEQFF